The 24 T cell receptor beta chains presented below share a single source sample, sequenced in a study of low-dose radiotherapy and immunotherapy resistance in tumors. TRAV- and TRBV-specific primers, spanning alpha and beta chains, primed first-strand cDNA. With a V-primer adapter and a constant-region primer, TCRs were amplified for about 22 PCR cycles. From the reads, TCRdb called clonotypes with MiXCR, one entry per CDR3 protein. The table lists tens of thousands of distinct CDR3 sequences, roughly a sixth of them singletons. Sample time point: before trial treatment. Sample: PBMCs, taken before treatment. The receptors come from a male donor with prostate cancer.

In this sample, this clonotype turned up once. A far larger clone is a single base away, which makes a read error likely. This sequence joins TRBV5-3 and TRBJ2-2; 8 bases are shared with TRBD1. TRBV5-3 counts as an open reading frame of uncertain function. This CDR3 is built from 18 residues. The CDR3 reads CASSLDVRGLVGTGELFF. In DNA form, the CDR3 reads TGTGCCAGCAGCTTGGATGTCAGGGGGCTAGTCGGCACCGGGGAGCTGTTTTTT.

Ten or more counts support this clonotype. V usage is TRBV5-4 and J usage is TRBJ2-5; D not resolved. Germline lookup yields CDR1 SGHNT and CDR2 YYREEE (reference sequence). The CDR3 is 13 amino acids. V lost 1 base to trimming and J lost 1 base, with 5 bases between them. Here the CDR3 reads CASSLRPQETQYF. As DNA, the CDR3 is TGTGCCAGCAGCTTGCGTCCCCAAGAGACCCAGTACTTC.

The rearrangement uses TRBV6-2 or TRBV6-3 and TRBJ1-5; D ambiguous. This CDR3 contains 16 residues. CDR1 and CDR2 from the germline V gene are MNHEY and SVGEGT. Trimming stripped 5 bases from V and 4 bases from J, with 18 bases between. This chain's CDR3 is CASSETYRGRNQPQHF. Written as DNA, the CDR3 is TGTGCCAGCAGTGAAACTTATCGGGGTAGGAATCAGCCCCAGCATTTT.

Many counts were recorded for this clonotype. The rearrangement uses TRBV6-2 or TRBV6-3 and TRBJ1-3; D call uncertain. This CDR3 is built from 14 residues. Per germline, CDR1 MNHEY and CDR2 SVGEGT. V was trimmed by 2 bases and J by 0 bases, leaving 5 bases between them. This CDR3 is CASSYEYSGNTIYF. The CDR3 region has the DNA TGTGCCAGCAGTTACGAGTACTCTGGAAACACCATATATTTT.

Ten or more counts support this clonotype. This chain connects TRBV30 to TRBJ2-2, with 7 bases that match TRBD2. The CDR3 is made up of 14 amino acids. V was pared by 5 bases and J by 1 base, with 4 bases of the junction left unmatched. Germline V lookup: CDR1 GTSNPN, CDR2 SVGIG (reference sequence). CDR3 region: CAWERGLNTGELFF. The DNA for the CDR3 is TGTGCCTGGGAGCGGGGCCTGAACACCGGGGAGCTGTTTTTT.

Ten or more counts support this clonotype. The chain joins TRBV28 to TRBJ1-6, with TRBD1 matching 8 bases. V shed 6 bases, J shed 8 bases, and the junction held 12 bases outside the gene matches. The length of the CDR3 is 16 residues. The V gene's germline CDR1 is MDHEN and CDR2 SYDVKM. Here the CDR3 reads CASSYPQGAGDSPLHF. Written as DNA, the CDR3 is TGTGCCAGCAGCTACCCCCAGGGGGCCGGGGATTCACCCCTCCACTTT.

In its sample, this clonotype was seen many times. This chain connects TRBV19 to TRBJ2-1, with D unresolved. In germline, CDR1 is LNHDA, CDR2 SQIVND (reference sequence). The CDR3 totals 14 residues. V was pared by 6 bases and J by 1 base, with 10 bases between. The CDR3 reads CASSFGISYNEQFF. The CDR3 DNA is TGTGCCAGTAGCTTTGGTATTTCCTACAATGAGCAGTTCTTC.

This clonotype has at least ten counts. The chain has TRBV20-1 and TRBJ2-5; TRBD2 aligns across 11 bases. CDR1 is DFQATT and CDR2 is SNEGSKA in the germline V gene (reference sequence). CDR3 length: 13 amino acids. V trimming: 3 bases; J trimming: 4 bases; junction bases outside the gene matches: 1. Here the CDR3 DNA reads TGCAGTGCTAGTACTAGCGGGGGAGAGACCCAGTACTTC. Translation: CSASTSGGETQYF.

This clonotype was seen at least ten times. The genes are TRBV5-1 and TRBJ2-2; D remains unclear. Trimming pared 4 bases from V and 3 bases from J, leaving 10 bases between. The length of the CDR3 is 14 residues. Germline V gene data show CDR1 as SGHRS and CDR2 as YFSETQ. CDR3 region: CASSPSTDTGELFF. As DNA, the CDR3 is TGCGCCAGCAGCCCCTCCACGGACACCGGGGAGCTGTTTTTT.

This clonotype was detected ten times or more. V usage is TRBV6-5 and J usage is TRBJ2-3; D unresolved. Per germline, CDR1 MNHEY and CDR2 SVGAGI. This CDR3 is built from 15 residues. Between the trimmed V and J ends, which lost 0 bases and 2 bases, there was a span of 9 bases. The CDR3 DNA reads TGTGCCAGCAGTTACTCCCGTCAATACACAGATACGCAGTATTTT. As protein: CASSYSRQYTDTQYF.

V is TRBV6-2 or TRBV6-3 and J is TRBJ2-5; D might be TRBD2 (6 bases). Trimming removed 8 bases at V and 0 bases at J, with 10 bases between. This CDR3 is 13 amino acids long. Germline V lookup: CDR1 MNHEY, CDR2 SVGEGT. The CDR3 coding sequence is TGTGCCAGCGCGGGGACTGACCAAGAGACCCAGTACTTC. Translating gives CASAGTDQETQYF.

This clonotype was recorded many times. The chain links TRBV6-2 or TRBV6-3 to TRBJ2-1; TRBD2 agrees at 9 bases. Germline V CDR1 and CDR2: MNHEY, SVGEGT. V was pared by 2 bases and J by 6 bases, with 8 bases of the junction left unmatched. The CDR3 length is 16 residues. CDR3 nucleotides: TGTGCCAGCAGTTACACTTGGCGGGGGGGCCCCAATGAGCAGTTCTTC. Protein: CASSYTWRGGPNEQFF.

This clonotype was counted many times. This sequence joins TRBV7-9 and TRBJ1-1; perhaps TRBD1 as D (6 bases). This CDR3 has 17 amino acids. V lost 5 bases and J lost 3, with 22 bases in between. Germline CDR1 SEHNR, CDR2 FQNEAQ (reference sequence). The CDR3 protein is CASSPTPGRGLDTEAFF. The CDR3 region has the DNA TGTGCCAGCAGCCCTACACCGGGGCGGGGGCTAGACACTGAAGCTTTCTTT.

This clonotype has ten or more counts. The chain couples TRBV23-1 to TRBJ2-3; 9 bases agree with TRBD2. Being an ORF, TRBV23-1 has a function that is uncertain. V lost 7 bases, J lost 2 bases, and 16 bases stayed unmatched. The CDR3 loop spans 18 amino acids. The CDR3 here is CASKPRRGGPKSTDTQYF. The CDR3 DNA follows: TGCGCCAGCAAACCTAGGCGGGGGGGCCCCAAGTCCACAGATACGCAGTATTTT.

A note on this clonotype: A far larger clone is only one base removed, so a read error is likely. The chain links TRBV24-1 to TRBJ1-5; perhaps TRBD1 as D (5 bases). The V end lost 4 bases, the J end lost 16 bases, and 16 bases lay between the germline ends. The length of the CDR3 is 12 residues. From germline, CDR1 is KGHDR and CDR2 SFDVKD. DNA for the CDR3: TGTGCCACCAGTGAAGCGCGGGGCAGGAACCATTTT. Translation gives CATSEARGRNHF.

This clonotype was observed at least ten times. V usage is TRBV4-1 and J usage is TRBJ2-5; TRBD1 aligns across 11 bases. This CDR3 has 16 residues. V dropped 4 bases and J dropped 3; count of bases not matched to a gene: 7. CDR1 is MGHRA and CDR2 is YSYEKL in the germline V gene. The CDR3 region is CASSRPGQGGEETQYF. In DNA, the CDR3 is TGCGCCAGCAGCCGACCGGGACAGGGGGGAGAAGAGACCCAGTACTTC.

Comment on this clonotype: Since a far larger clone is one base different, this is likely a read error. In DNA, the CDR3 is TGTGCCAGCAGCTTGGGGGCGAGCCCCACAGATACGCAGTATTTT. It encodes CASSLGASPTDTQYF. The chain uses TRBV5-8 and TRBJ2-3; D gene unclear. V was clipped by 0 bases and J by 2 bases, with 10 bases between them. The CDR3 covers 15 residues. Germline CDR1 SGHTS, CDR2 YDEGEE.

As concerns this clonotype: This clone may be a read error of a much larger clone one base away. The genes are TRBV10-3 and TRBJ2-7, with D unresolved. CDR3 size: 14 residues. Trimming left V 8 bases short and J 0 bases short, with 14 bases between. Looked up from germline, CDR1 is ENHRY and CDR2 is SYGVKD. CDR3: CAIGALAVSYEQYF. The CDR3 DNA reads TGTGCCATCGGTGCGCTGGCGGTCTCCTACGAGCAGTACTTC.

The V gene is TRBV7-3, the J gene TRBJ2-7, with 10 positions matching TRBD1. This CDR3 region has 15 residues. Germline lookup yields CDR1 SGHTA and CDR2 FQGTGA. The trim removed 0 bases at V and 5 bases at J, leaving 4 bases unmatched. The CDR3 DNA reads TGTGCCAGCAGCTTAACAGACAGGGGGCAGAACGAGCAGTACTTC. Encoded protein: CASSLTDRGQNEQYF.

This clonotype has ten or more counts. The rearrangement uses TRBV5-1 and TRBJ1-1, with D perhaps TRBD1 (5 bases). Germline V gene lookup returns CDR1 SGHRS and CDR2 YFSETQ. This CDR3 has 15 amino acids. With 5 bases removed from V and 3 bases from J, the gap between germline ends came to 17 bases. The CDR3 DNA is TGCGCCAGCAGACCATCAAAGGGGTCCGACACTGAAGCTTTCTTT. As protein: CASRPSKGSDTEAFF.

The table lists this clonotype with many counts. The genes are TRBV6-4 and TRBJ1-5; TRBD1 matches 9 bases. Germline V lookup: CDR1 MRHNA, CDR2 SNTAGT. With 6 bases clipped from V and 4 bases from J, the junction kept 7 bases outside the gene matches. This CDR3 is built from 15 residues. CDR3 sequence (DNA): TGTGCCAGCAGGATGACAGGGGGTAGTAATCAGCCCCAGCATTTT. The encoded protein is CASRMTGGSNQPQHF.

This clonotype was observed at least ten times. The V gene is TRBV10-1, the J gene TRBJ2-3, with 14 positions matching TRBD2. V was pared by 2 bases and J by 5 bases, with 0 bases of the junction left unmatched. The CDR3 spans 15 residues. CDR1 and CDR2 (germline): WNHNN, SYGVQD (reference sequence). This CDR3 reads CASSEGTSGGDTQYF. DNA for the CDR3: TGCGCCAGCAGTGAGGGGACTAGCGGGGGAGATACGCAGTATTTT.

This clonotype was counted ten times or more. The CDR3 region is CSVQSQGNTGELFF. CDR3 DNA sequence: TGCAGCGTCCAAAGTCAGGGAAACACCGGGGAGCTGTTTTTT. The rearrangement joins TRBV29-1 to TRBJ2-2; tentatively, D is TRBD1 (5 bases). V was shortened by 6 bases and J by 2 bases, with 13 bases between the two germline ends. The CDR3 totals 14 residues. Germline V gene sequence: CDR1 SQVTM, CDR2 ANQGSEA.

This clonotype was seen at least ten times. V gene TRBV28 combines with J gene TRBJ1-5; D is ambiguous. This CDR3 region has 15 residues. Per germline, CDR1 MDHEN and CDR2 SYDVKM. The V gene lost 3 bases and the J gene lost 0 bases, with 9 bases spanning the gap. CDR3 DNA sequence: TGTGCCAGCAGTTTCCCGGGCAGTAGCAATCAGCCCCAGCATTTT. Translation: CASSFPGSSNQPQHF.